A selection of T cell receptor beta chains follows, all from one sample in a study of OX40 agonist ivuxolimab in advanced cancers. TCRdb keeps only in-frame clones here, not all; method: immunoSEQ multiplex PCR. The table includes over 55,000 clones, 80% to 90% detected once. The sequencing used CD4+ or CD8+ T cells sorted from blood, collected in a trial of the OX40 agonist ivuxolimab. All receptors come from an adult with an advanced solid tumor such as melanoma, head and neck, liver or kidney cancer. The CDR3 runs from the conserved cysteine through the conserved F or W. The order of the fields is clone size, J gene, D gene, V gene, CDR3 protein, CDR3 DNA. D genes are given only for firm matches. Rows may omit the clone size; those that give it use once, few, many or a size class.

. TRBJ2-1 TRBD2 TRBV7-2 CASSARLAGQYRGEQFF TGTGCCAGCAGCGCAAGACTAGCGGGACAGTATAGAGGTGAGCAGTTCTTC
. TRBJ2-1 . TRBV5-1 CASSLERGTLGQQFF TGCGCCAGCAGCTTGGAACGGGGGACACTAGGTCAGCAGTTCTTC
. TRBJ1-1 . TRBV6-6 CASSGRTEAFF TGTGCCAGCAGTGGGAGGACTGAAGCTTTCTTT
. TRBJ2-3 . TRBV15 CATSRDDSPTDTQYF TGTGCCACCAGCAGAGATGACAGCCCCACAGATACGCAGTATTTT
. TRBJ1-1 . TRBV12-2 CASHGKEIKNTEAFF TGTGCAAGTCACGGTAAAGAAATAAAGAACACTGAAGCTTTCTTT
. TRBJ2-1 . TRBV6-5 CASSTTFRGNEQFF TGTGCCAGCAGCACCACTTTTAGGGGAAATGAGCAGTTCTTC
. TRBJ2-2 . TRBV7-3 CASSSQPGTGELFF TGTGCCAGCAGCTCCCAGCCAGGGACCGGGGAGCTGTTTTTT
. TRBJ2-1 TRBD2 TRBV5-1 CASSVPSSGEEQFF TGCGCCAGCAGCGTGCCCTCTAGCGGGGAAGAGCAGTTCTTC
. TRBJ2-1 TRBD2 TRBV9 CASSVGVAGEQFF TGTGCCAGCAGCGTTGGGGTAGCGGGTGAGCAGTTCTTC
. TRBJ2-5 . TRBV19 CASSITSQETQYF TGTGCCAGTAGTATCACCAGCCAAGAGACCCAGTACTTC
few TRBJ2-2 TRBD2 TRBV5-4 CASSSAFLAGGNTGELFF TGTGCCAGCAGCTCGGCATTCCTAGCGGGAGGGAACACCGGGGAGCTGTTTTTT
few TRBJ1-1 . TRBV5-1 CASKTGSNTEAFF TGCGCCAGCAAAACAGGGTCGAACACTGAAGCTTTCTTT
. TRBJ1-2 . TRBV27 CASSPPGGYGYTF TGTGCCAGCAGTCCCCCGGGGGGCTATGGCTACACCTTC
. TRBJ2-7 TRBD1 TRBV7-2 CASSLKGQGGSYEQYF TGTGCCAGCAGCTTAAAGGGACAGGGGGGGTCCTACGAGCAGTACTTC
. TRBJ2-7 . TRBV21-1 CASSSRTGPYEQYF TGTGCCAGCAGCAGCCGGACTGGCCCCTACGAGCAGTACTTC
. TRBJ2-3 . TRBV11-2 CASSLIRVGDTQYF TGTGCCAGCAGCTTAATTAGGGTCGGAGATACGCAGTATTTT
. TRBJ2-7 . TRBV5-1 CASSSPGPVSYEQYF TGCGCCAGCAGCTCCCCCGGGCCCGTCTCCTACGAGCAGTACTTC
once TRBJ2-1 . TRBV7-2 CASSLDPLAREQFF TGTGCCAGCAGCTTAGATCCCCTAGCACGTGAGCAGTTCTTC
. TRBJ2-1 TRBD2 TRBV27 CASLTFTSGRNNEQFF TGTGCCAGCCTAACCTTTACTAGCGGGAGAAACAATGAGCAGTTCTTC
. TRBJ2-3 TRBD2 TRBV5-4 CASSLRAGGSTDTQYF TGTGCCAGCAGCTTGAGAGCGGGGGGGTCCACAGATACGCAGTATTTT
. TRBJ2-1 . TRBV19 CASSIDFGTSGGEQFF TGTGCCAGTAGTATAGACTTCGGGACAAGTGGGGGTGAGCAGTTCTTC